These 18 T cell receptor beta chains were all obtained from the same sample, sequenced in a study of blood T cell repertoires in COVID-19. Profiling relied on immunoSEQ multiplex PCR, and the TCRdb table lists in-frame clones only, not all of them. The table shows some 24,000 clones, with 80% to 90% occurring only once. Input material: peripheral blood. Source of these receptors: a man in his 70s with acute or convalescent COVID-19.

This clone was seen just once. The CDR3 DNA reads TGTGCCAGCAGCCCACGGACAGGCCCCACAGATACGCAGTATTTT. Its protein product is CASSPRTGPTDTQYF. This chain joins TRBV7-8 and TRBJ2-3; TRBD1 agrees at 7 bases. With 5 bases clipped from V and 2 bases from J, the junction kept 7 bases outside the gene matches. The CDR3 has 15 amino acids. Germline CDR1 SGHVS, CDR2 FQNEAQ. The whole variable domain, filled in from reference TRBV7-8 and TRBJ2-3, reads GAGVSQSPRYKVAKRGQDVALRCDPISGHVSLFWYQQALGQGPEFLTYFQNEAQLDKSGLPSDRFFAERPEGSVSTLKIQRTQQEDSAVYLCASSPRTGPTDTQYFGPGTRLTVL.

The chain links TRBV28 to TRBJ2-1, with 7 bases lining up with TRBD2. The length of the CDR3 is 16 residues. The germline V gene has CDR1 MDHEN and CDR2 SYDVKM. J gave up 0 bases and V 5 bases, and 7 bases lay outside the gene matches. DNA for the CDR3: TGTGCCAGCAGTCCGCTAGCGGACCTCTCCTACAATGAGCAGTTCTTC. Residues: CASSPLADLSYNEQFF. Based on the CDR3 plus reference TRBV28 and TRBJ2-1, the full variable domain is DVKVTQSSRYLVKRTGEKVFLECVQDMDHENMFWYRQDPGLGLRLIYFSYDVKMKEKGDIPEGYSVSREKKERFSLILESASTNQTSMYLCASSPLADLSYNEQFFGPGTRLTVL.

The chain combines TRBV10-1 with TRBJ2-7; D perhaps matches TRBD1 (6 bases). The CDR3 has 13 amino acids. Looked up from germline, CDR1 is WNHNN and CDR2 is SYGVQD (reference sequence). V dropped 5 bases and J dropped 1 base, with 9 bases sitting between them. The CDR3 DNA sequence: TGCGCCAGCAGTCGGGACACTTCCTACGAGCAGTACTTC. This sequence encodes CASSRDTSYEQYF.

The chain links TRBV7-6 to TRBJ2-1, with 7 positions matching TRBD1. Trimming removed 0 bases from V and 0 bases from J; junction bases left unmatched: 11. This CDR3 has 19 amino acids. Germline CDR1 SGHVS, CDR2 FNYEAQ. The CDR3 loop reads CASSLARTGRPSSYNEQFF. The CDR3 bases are TGTGCCAGCAGCTTAGCACGGACAGGTCGCCCCAGCTCCTACAATGAGCAGTTCTTC. Drawing the rest from reference TRBV7-6 and TRBJ2-1, the complete variable domain is GAGVSQSPRYKVTKRGQDVALRCDPISGHVSLYWYRQALGQGPEFLTYFNYEAQQDKSGLPNDRFSAERPEGSISTLTIQRTEQRDSAMYRCASSLARTGRPSSYNEQFFGPGTRLTVL.

The CDR3 here is CASSLPGEQYF. In nucleotides, the CDR3 is TGTGCCAGCAGTTTACCCGGCGAGCAGTACTTC. V and J are TRBV28 and TRBJ2-7, with no clear D. The V and J ends lost 2 bases and 6 bases respectively, with 5 bases between them. CDR1 and CDR2 (germline): MDHEN, SYDVKM. This CDR3 is built from 11 residues.

This clone was observed once. This rearrangement joins TRBV9 to TRBJ2-6, with TRBD1 matching over 7 bases. The V and J ends lost 1 base and 3 bases, in that order; junction bases with no gene match: 7. The length of the CDR3 is 17 residues. Germline CDR1 and CDR2: SGDLS and YYNGEE. For the CDR3, the DNA is TGTGCCAGCAGCGTAATTACAGGGGCGTATGGGGCCAACGTCCTGACTTTC. This codes for CASSVITGAYGANVLTF.

This clone appeared a single time. This chain uses TRBV9 with TRBJ2-3; 13 bases agree with TRBD2. There are 18 residues in the CDR3. Germline lookup yields CDR1 SGDLS and CDR2 YYNGEE. J was trimmed by 0 bases and V by 3 bases; bases with no gene match: 7. This CDR3 is CASSEGGLAGLSTDTQYF. The DNA of the CDR3 is TGTGCCAGCAGCGAGGGGGGACTAGCGGGGCTTAGCACAGATACGCAGTATTTT.

The rearrangement joins TRBV6-5 to TRBJ2-7; 9 bases match TRBD2. The germline V gene has CDR1 MNHEY and CDR2 SVGAGI. This CDR3 spans 16 amino acids. Germline trimming cut 0 bases from V and 4 bases from J; bases unmatched to any gene: 7. The CDR3 spells CASSYSHLAGPYEQYF. The CDR3 region has the DNA TGTGCCAGCAGTTACTCGCACCTAGCGGGACCATACGAGCAGTACTTC.

The V gene is TRBV4-1, the J gene TRBJ2-5; TRBD1 matches at 9 bases. Trimming cost V 3 bases and J 1 base; bases outside gene matches: 15. In germline, CDR1 is MGHRA, CDR2 YSYEKL. The CDR3 contains 19 residues. The CDR3 loop reads CASSQILGAGQGLQETQYF. CDR3 coding DNA: TGCGCCAGCAGCCAGATACTCGGGGCGGGACAGGGACTCCAAGAGACCCAGTACTTC.

The J gene is TRBJ1-6, the V gene TRBV19; TRBD1 is a possible D gene (6 bases). Trimming cost V 2 bases and J 8 bases, with 10 bases left between them. The CDR3 totals 14 residues. CDR1 is LNHDA and CDR2 is SQIVND in the germline V gene (reference sequence). CDR3 DNA: TGTGCCAGTAGTATAACAGGGTCGGATTCACCCCTCCACTTT. It codes for CASSITGSDSPLHF.

This chain uses TRBV27 with TRBJ2-7, with 9 bases lining up with TRBD1. V shed 5 bases, J shed 4 bases, and the junction held 6 bases outside the gene matches. The length of the CDR3 is 14 residues. Per the germline V gene, CDR1 is MNHEY and CDR2 is SMNVEV (reference sequence). The CDR3 sequence is CASSPGTGLYEQYF. The CDR3 nucleotides are TGTGCCAGCAGTCCCGGGACAGGGCTGTACGAGCAGTACTTC.

This clone was counted a single time. The rearrangement joins TRBV19 to TRBJ1-6, with D hard to call. The CDR3 spans 13 residues. Germline assignment: CDR1 LNHDA and CDR2 SQIVND (reference sequence). V lost 3 bases and J lost 6, with 6 bases in between. The CDR3 coding sequence is TGTGCCAGTAGTATTGCGGGTAATTCACCCCTCCACTTT. Its protein product is CASSIAGNSPLHF.

The J gene is TRBJ1-5, the V gene TRBV6-1; D remains ambiguous. V lost 3 bases to trimming and J lost 16 bases, with 13 bases between them. In germline, CDR1 is MNHNS, CDR2 SASEGT. CDR3 size: 11 residues. CDR3 sequence: CASSDLTPEHF. CDR3 in DNA: TGTGCCAGCAGTGACCTAACTCCCGAACATTTT.

This chain connects TRBV29-1 to TRBJ2-7; 8 nucleotides align to TRBD1. Germline V gives CDR1 SQVTM, CDR2 ANQGSEA. V lost 4 bases to trimming and J lost 3 bases; unmatched junction nucleotides: 14. This CDR3 region has 16 residues. This CDR3 is CSVGDSGQEIFYEQYF. In DNA, the CDR3 is TGCAGCGTTGGGGATTCGGGACAGGAGATATTCTACGAGCAGTACTTC.

The chain has TRBV9 and TRBJ2-1; 9 bases align to TRBD1. Germline V lookup: CDR1 SGDLS, CDR2 YYNGEE. The V and J ends lost 4 bases and 3 bases, in that order; junction bases with no gene match: 2. The CDR3 spans 14 residues. The CDR3 region has the DNA TGTGCCAGCAGCCCGGGACAGGGCTACAATGAGCAGTTCTTC. Protein product: CASSPGQGYNEQFF. The full variable domain, in which reference TRBV9 and TRBJ2-1 provide the parts outside the CDR3, is DSGVTQTPKHLITATGQRVTLRCSPRSGDLSVYWYQQSLDQGLQFLIQYYNGEERAKGNILERFSAQQFPDLHSELNLSSLELGDSALYFCASSPGQGYNEQFFGPGTRLTVL.

The chain uses TRBV12-5 and TRBJ2-5, with TRBD2 matching 7 bases. This CDR3 spans 13 amino acids. V dropped 4 bases and J dropped 5; count of bases not matched to a gene: 4. Germline V CDR1 and CDR2: LGHNT, FRNRAP. The CDR3 DNA follows: TGTGCTAGTGGTTCGATGGGGGGGGAGACCCAGTACTTC. As protein: CASGSMGGETQYF. The complete variable domain, with remaining parts taken from reference TRBV12-5 and TRBJ2-5, reads DARVTQTPRHKVTEMGQEVTMRCQPILGHNTVFWYRQTMMQGLELLAYFRNRAPLDDSGMPKDRFSAEMPDATLATLKIQPSEPRDSAVYFCASGSMGGETQYFGPGTRLLVL.

This clone was counted a single time. The CDR3 DNA reads TGTGCCAGCAGTTTTAGCGGGGCCTCCTACGAGCAGTACTTC. It is translated as CASSFSGASYEQYF. This chain connects TRBV6-5 to TRBJ2-7, with TRBD2 matching 8 bases. The CDR3 contains 14 residues. From germline, CDR1 is MNHEY and CDR2 SVGAGI. Trimming removed 4 bases from V and 0 bases from J; junction bases left unmatched: 2.

The J gene is TRBJ1-3, the V gene TRBV15, with 9 bases fitting TRBD1. Germline V CDR1 and CDR2: LNHNV, YYDKDF (reference sequence). This CDR3 spans 16 amino acids. J was trimmed by 4 bases and V by 6 bases; bases with no gene match: 10. CDR3 DNA: TGTGCCACCAGTTGGCCGGGACAGGGCTCAGGAAACACCATATATTTT. Its protein product is CATSWPGQGSGNTIYF.